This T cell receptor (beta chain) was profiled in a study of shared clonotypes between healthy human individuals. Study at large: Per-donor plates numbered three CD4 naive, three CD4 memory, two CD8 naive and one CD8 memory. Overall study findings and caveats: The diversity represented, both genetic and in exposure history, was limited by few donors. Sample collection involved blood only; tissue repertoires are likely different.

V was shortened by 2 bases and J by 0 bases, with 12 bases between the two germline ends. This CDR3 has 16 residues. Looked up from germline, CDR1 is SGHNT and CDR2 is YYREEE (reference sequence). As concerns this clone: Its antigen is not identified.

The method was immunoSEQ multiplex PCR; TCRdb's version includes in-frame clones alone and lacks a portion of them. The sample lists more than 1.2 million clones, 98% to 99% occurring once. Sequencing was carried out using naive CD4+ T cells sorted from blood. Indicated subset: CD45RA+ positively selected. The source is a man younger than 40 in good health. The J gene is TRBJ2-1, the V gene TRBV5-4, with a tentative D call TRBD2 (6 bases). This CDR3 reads CASSLYGRSSYNEQFF. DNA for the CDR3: TGTGCCAGCAGCTTATACGGGAGAAGCTCCTACAATGAGCAGTTCTTC.